The rows below give T cell receptor beta chains drawn from one sample of a study of sequential checkpoint blockade in melanoma. Repertoires were generated with immunoSEQ multiplex PCR, while TCRdb's copy carries only in-frame clones and drops some. This sample carries under 20,000 clones, roughly 66% of them seen once, and the ten largest clones take approximately 19%. Sample: CD8+ T cells sorted from blood (inferred from file names), taken from a patient given nivolumab and ipilimumab in sequence. The receptor source for this set is a human donor with melanoma. CDR3s include the opening cysteine and the closing phenylalanine or tryptophan. Each record gives: V gene, D gene, clone size, J gene, CDR3 DNA, CDR3 protein. A D gene is named only where the DNA matches it firmly. Some rows have no size entry. The others give once, few or many, or a class for an expanded clone.

TRBV28	.	few	TRBJ1-5	TGTGCCAGCAGTCCTCGAGTGGGACTTCAGCCCCAGCATTTT	CASSPRVGLQPQHF
TRBV9	.	medium-sized	TRBJ1-3	TGTGCCAGCAGCGAACAGGGTTTTGACACCATATATTTT	CASSEQGFDTIYF
TRBV28	TRBD2	.	TRBJ2-3	TGTGCCAGCAGACGGACTAGCGGGAGAGGAGATACGCAGTATTTT	CASRRTSGRGDTQYF
TRBV5-8	TRBD2	few	TRBJ2-1	TGTGCCAGCAGCTCGCGCATACTAGCGGAGCAGTTCTTC	CASSSRILAEQFF
TRBV6-1	.	once	TRBJ2-7	TGTGCCAGCAGTGCCACGGGTCGAGGGTTTCCCTACGAGCAGTACTTC	CASSATGRGFPYEQYF
TRBV29-1	TRBD1	.	TRBJ1-1	TGCAGCGTTATGGACAGGGCGGCTGAAGCTTTCTTT	CSVMDRAAEAFF
TRBV7-3	TRBD1	few	TRBJ2-7	TGTGCCAGCAGCTTACCCGGACAGGGCAGCTCCTACGAGCAGTACTTC	CASSLPGQGSSYEQYF
TRBV7-2	TRBD1	.	TRBJ2-7	TGTGCCAGCAGCCCGATGGGACAGGGATTATTGGAGCAGTACTTC	CASSPMGQGLLEQYF
TRBV27	.	.	TRBJ2-4	TGTGCCAGCAGTTTCTGGGGCCCGGGGGACATTCAGTACTTC	CASSFWGPGDIQYF
TRBV27	.	.	TRBJ1-1	TGTGCCAGCAGTTTATTACTGGCTCGAGGCACTGAAGCTTTCTTT	CASSLLLARGTEAFF
TRBV4-2	.	.	TRBJ1-2	TGTGCCAGCAGCCAAGATTTTGGGCAGCTTCTGTATGGCTACACCTTC	CASSQDFGQLLYGYTF
TRBV11-3	TRBD1	few	TRBJ2-7	TGTGCCAGCAGCTCTGGACAGGGTAAGGAGCAGTACTTC	CASSSGQGKEQYF
TRBV19	.	few	TRBJ2-1	TGTGCCAGTAGTATAGTCACTTACAATGAGCAGTTCTTC	CASSIVTYNEQFF
TRBV6-5	TRBD1	.	TRBJ2-5	TGTGCCAGCAGCAAACCCCCGGACAGGGCAGAGACCCAGTACTTC	CASSKPPDRAETQYF
TRBV5-6	.	once	TRBJ1-2	TGTGCCAGCAGCTTAGCAGGGGCCGTCTATGGCTACACCTTC	CASSLAGAVYGYTF
TRBV5-6	.	.	TRBJ2-7	TGTGCCAGCAGCTTGACAACACCTTACGAGCAGTACTTC	CASSLTTPYEQYF
TRBV27	.	.	TRBJ2-3	TGTGCCACGGGTCTCACAGATACGCAGTATTTT	CATGLTDTQYF
TRBV19	TRBD1	.	TRBJ2-7	TGTGCCAGTAGTATTAACAGGGGCTACGAGCAGTACTTC	CASSINRGYEQYF
TRBV5-1	.	.	TRBJ2-7	TGCGCCAGCAGGGGAGAAAATACCTACGAGCAGTACTTC	CASRGENTYEQYF
TRBV4-1	.	.	TRBJ1-1	TGCGCCAGCAGCCCCGACGACGGGGGAGGGGCTGAAGCTTTCTTT	CASSPDDGGGAEAFF
TRBV7-9	.	.	TRBJ2-7	TGTGCCAGCAGCTTAGGGGCAGCCCCCGAGCAGTACTTC	CASSLGAAPEQYF
TRBV7-6	TRBD1	few	TRBJ2-7	TGTGCCAGCAGCTCCACAGGGGCCTCCTACGAGCAGTACTTC	CASSSTGASYEQYF
TRBV29-1	TRBD2	.	TRBJ2-2	TGCAGCGTTTTCATAGCGGGAGGGAACACCGGGGAGCTGTTTTTT	CSVFIAGGNTGELFF
TRBV11-2	TRBD1	.	TRBJ1-5	TGTGCCAGCAGCTTCGGACAGGGATGGGGTCAGCCCCAGCATTTT	CASSFGQGWGQPQHF
TRBV7-3	TRBD1	.	TRBJ1-1	TGTGCCAGCAGCTCGGGACAGGGGAACACTGAAGCTTTCTTT	CASSSGQGNTEAFF
TRBV5-1	.	.	TRBJ2-1	TGCGCCAGCAGCTTGCGGTCCGGGGAGCTATACAATGAGCAGTTCTTC	CASSLRSGELYNEQFF
TRBV5-1	TRBD1	.	TRBJ1-4	TGCGCCAGCAGCCAAGGGGGCGCTTCTGAAAAACTGTTTTTT	CASSQGGASEKLFF
TRBV2	.	.	TRBJ2-5	TGTGCCAGCAGTGAGGGTACAGGGTTCCAAGAGACCCAGTACTTC	CASSEGTGFQETQYF
TRBV4-3	.	.	TRBJ1-2	TGCGCCAGCAGCCAAGATCTAGAGAGGGAAGTATTCTATGGCTACACCTTC	CASSQDLEREVFYGYTF
TRBV28	.	.	TRBJ1-1	TGTGCCAGCAGTTCCCGCACCCGGGTTTCGAACACTGAAGCTTTCTTT	CASSSRTRVSNTEAFF
TRBV6-5	.	.	TRBJ1-1	TGTGCCAGCAGAACACCTTTGAACACTGAAGCTTTCTTT	CASRTPLNTEAFF
TRBV4-1	.	few	TRBJ2-5	TGCGCCAGCAGCCAAGGGATGGGGGGAGAGACCCAGTACTTC	CASSQGMGGETQYF
TRBV19	TRBD2	.	TRBJ2-7	TGTGCCACCTCTTCGGTGACTAGCGGCTCCTACGAGCAGTACTTC	CATSSVTSGSYEQYF
TRBV5-5	TRBD2	.	TRBJ2-1	TGTGCCAGCAGATTCACGACTAGCGGGAGTAAGGACAATGAGCAGTTCTTC	CASRFTTSGSKDNEQFF
TRBV28	.	.	TRBJ1-1	TGTGCCAGCAGTTTAGGGGGAGGCACTGAAGCTTTCTTT	CASSLGGGTEAFF
TRBV28	.	.	TRBJ1-5	TGTGCCAGCAGCCACGATCAGGACGAGGGCCAGCCCCAGCATTTT	CASSHDQDEGQPQHF
TRBV9	TRBD2	.	TRBJ2-5	TGTGCCAGCAGCGGTACTAGCGGGAGGCACCAAGAGACCCAGTACTTC	CASSGTSGRHQETQYF
TRBV27	.	few	TRBJ1-5	TGTGCCAGCAGTTTATCTGGGGCGGACAATCAGCCCCAGCATTTT	CASSLSGADNQPQHF
TRBV27	.	.	TRBJ2-1	TGTGCCAGCAGTTTATCGCCGCTAACACTGACTGAAAATGAGCAGTTCTTC	CASSLSPLTLTENEQFF
TRBV30	.	.	TRBJ1-1	TGTGCCTGGAGTGTTATGAACACTGAAGCTTTCTTT	CAWSVMNTEAFF